The source of this T cell receptor beta chain is a study of molecular identifiers for immune sequencing clone quantification. This clonotype was counted a few times. Its antigen remains unknown. A junction boundary mismatches the germline segment, possibly from a read error. General study points: Highly expanded clone sizes could end up underestimated if a barcode were shared by identical TCR molecules. Clones that exceeded 20 RNA copies held over 97% of effector molecules, yet under 1% in naive cells.

The CDR3 spans 16 residues. Germline loops: CDR1 MNHNS, CDR2 SASEGT. TCRdb processed the PCR reads anew with MiXCR; each CDR3 protein has one entry. The table lists tens of thousands of distinct CDR3 sequences, around 18% of them singletons. The chain employs TRBV6-1 and TRBJ2-1; D gene unclear. The sequence was collected from a human donor in good health. Some libraries in this study had Jurkat cell RNA spiked in. The sequenced material came from naive CD8+ T cells from blood, with Jurkat cell RNA spiked in. Subset: FACS-sorted CD8+CD4-CCR7+CD45RA+ naive T cells. The CDR3 bases are TGTGCCAGCAGGAATCCCCCTCCTATTGCTTACAATGAGCAGTCCTTC. Translation: CASRNPPPIAYNEQSF.